This T cell receptor (beta chain) was obtained from a study of cytomegalovirus exposure and HLA in healthy donors. Use of 60 Vbeta and 13 Jbeta primers characterized the PCR. Sequencing was performed with immunoSEQ multiplex PCR; in TCRdb, only in-frame clones are kept and a portion is missing. The table lists approximately 200,000 clones. Germline loops: CDR1 SGHVS, CDR2 FNYEAQ. This CDR3 has 16 residues. Losses at the gene ends were 5 bases for V and 9 bases for J; bases not matched to a gene: 12. Specimen: PBMCs. This rearrangement joins TRBV7-6 to TRBJ2-5; 13 bases match TRBD2. The sequence was collected from a boy between 10 and 17 years old in good health and CMV-seronegative. The CDR3 sequence is CASSPTLAGGIGAQYF. The DNA for the CDR3 is TGTGCCAGCAGCCCCACACTAGCGGGGGGGATTGGTGCCCAGTACTTC.